This paragraph covers one T cell receptor beta chain sequence. Its antigen is undetermined. The record originates from a study of blood T cells in healthy people across ages. Study-wide points: When set beside aged donors, long-lived donors presented more naive CD4+ cells and higher diversity. Any changes in expanded clonotypes were possibly confounded, as donor CMV status remained unknown.

The use of a sample-barcoded 5' primer and a J-beta primer mix characterized a second PCR of roughly 7 to 11 cycles. TCRdb passed the 5' RACE reads through MiXCR, listing each CDR3 protein once. The sample carries roughly 2 million distinct CDR3 sequences, about 50% recorded once. Trimming removed 0 bases at V and 0 bases at J, with 11 bases between. Germline CDR1 is SQVTM and CDR2 is ANQGSEA. The CDR3 is 16 residues long. Specimen: blood. V is TRBV29-1 and J is TRBJ1-4, with a weak D call TRBD1 (5 bases). This TCR derives from a woman between 35 and 50 years old in good health. In nucleotides, the CDR3 is TGCAGCGTTGAAGATCTAGGGGTCCCAACTAATGAAAAACTGTTTTTT. Translated, it gives CSVEDLGVPTNEKLFF.